This T cell receptor beta chain was captured in a study of blood T cells in healthy people across ages. Study-level findings and limits: Researchers said unsorted PBMCs prevented a conclusive naive versus antigen-experienced comparison.

This clonotype has a handful of counts. The target antigen is unknown. Primed by a sample-barcoded 5' primer and a J-beta primer mix, a second PCR proceeded for roughly 6 to 12 cycles. TCRdb ran MiXCR on the 5' RACE reads and lists one entry per CDR3 protein. The data show approximately 1,000,000 distinct CDR3 sequences, approximately 38% seen once. The J segment lost 6 bases and the V segment lost 4 bases, leaving 3 bases of the junction unmatched. The CDR3 extends over 14 amino acids. Germline lookup yields CDR1 ENHRY and CDR2 SYGVKD. This receptor was obtained from a man aged 18-30 years in good health. The rearrangement links TRBV10-3 to TRBJ2-2; 9 nucleotides match TRBD2. Sequenced sample: blood. This CDR3 is CAISGTSVAGELFF. CDR3 bases: TGTGCCATCAGTGGGACTAGCGTGGCCGGGGAGCTGTTTTTT.